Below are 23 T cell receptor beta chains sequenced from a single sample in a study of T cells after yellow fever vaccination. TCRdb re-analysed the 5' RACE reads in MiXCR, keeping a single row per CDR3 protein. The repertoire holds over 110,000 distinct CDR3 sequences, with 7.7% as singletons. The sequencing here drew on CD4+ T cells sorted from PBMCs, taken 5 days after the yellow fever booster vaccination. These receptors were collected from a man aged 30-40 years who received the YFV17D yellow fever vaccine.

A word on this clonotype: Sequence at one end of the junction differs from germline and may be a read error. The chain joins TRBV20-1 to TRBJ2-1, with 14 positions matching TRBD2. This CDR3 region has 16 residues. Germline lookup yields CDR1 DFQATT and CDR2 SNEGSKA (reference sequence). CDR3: CSARGGTSGRWNVQFF. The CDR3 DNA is TGCAGTGCTAGAGGGGGGACTAGCGGGAGATGGAATGTGCAGTTCTTC.

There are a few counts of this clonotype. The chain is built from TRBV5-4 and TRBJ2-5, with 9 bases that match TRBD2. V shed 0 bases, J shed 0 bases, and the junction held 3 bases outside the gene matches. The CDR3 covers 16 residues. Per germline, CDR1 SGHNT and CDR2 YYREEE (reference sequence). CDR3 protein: CASSLASGKDQETQYF. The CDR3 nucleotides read TGTGCCAGCAGCTTGGCTAGCGGGAAGGACCAAGAGACCCAGTACTTC.

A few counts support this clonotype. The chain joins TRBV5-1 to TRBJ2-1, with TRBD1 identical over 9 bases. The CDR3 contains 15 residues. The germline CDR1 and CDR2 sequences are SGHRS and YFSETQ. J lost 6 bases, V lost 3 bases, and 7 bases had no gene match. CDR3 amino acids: CASSSTGGSSNEQFF. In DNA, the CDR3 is TGCGCCAGCAGCTCCACAGGGGGCTCAAGCAATGAGCAGTTCTTC.

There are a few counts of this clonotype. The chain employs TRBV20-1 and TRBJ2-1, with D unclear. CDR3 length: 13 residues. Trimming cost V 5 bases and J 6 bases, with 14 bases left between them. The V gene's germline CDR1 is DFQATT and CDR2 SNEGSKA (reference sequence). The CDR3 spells CSARPRMANEQFF. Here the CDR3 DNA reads TGCAGTGCTCGACCACGAATGGCCAATGAGCAGTTCTTC.

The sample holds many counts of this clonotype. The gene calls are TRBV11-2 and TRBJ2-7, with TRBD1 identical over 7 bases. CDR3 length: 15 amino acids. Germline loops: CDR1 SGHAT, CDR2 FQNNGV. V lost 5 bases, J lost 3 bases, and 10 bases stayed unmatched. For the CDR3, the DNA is TGTGCCAGCAGCCCCCATGGGCAGGGGGTCTACGAGCAGTACTTC. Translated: CASSPHGQGVYEQYF.

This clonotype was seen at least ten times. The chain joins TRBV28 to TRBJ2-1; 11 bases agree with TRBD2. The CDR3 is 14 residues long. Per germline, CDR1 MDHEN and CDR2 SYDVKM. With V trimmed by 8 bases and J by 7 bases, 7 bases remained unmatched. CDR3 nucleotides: TGTGCCAGCCAACCTAGCGGGAGGACGAATGAGCAGTTCTTC. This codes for CASQPSGRTNEQFF. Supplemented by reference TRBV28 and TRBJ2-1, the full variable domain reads DVKVTQSSRYLVKRTGEKVFLECVQDMDHENMFWYRQDPGLGLRLIYFSYDVKMKEKGDIPEGYSVSREKKERFSLILESASTNQTSMYLCASQPSGRTNEQFFGPGTRLTVL.

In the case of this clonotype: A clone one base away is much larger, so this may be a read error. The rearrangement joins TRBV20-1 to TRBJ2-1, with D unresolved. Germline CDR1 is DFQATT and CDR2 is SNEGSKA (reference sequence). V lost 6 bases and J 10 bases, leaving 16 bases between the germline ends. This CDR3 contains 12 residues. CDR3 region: CSARPGSGEQFF. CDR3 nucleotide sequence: TGCAGTGCGAGACCGGGTTCCGGGGAGCAGTTCTTC.

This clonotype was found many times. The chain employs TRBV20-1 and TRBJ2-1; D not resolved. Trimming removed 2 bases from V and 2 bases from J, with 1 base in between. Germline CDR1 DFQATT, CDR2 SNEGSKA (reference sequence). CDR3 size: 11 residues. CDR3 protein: CSARPYNEQFF. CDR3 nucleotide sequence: TGCAGTGCTAGACCCTACAATGAGCAGTTCTTC.

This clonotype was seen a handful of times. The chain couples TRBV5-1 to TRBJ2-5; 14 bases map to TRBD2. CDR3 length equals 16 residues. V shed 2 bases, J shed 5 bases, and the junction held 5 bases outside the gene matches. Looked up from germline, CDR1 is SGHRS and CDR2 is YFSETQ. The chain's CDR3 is CASSFTRLAGGETQYF. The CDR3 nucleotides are TGCGCCAGCAGCTTTACGAGACTAGCGGGAGGGGAGACCCAGTACTTC.

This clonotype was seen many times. The CDR3 region is CASSLEGANTGELFF. The CDR3 DNA reads TGCGCCAGCAGCTTGGAGGGGGCCAACACCGGGGAGCTGTTTTTT. The rearrangement joins TRBV5-1 to TRBJ2-2; 7 nucleotides align to TRBD1. Trimming cost V 0 bases and J 2 bases; bases outside gene matches: 1. This CDR3 is 15 amino acids long. CDR1 is SGHRS, CDR2 YFSETQ, per germline.

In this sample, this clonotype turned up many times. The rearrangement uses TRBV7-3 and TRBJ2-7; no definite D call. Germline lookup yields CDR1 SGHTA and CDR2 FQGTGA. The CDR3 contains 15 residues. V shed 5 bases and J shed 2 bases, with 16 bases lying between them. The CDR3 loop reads CASSLSPVAPYEQYF. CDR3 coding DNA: TGTGCCAGCAGCCTCTCCCCTGTAGCACCCTACGAGCAGTACTTC.

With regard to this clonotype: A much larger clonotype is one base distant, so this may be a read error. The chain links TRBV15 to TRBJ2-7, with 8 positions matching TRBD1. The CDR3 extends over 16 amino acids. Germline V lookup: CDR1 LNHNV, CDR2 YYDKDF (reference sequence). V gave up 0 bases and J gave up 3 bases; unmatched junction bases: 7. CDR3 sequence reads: CATSRDLDRADYEQYF. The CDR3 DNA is TGTGCCACCAGCAGAGATCTGGACAGGGCGGACTACGAGCAGTACTTC.

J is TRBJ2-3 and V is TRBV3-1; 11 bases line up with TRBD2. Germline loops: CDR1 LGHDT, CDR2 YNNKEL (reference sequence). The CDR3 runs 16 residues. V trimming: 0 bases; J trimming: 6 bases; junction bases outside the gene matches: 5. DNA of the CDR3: TGTGCCAGCAGCCAAGATACTAGCGGGAGTGGTGATACGCAGTATTTT. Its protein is CASSQDTSGSGDTQYF.

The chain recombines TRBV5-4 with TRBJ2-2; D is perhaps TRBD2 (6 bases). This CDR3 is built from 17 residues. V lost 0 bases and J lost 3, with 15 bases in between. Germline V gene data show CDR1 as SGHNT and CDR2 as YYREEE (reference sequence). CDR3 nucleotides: TGTGCCAGCAGCTTGGCATTAGCGGAAATTTACACCGGGGAGCTGTTTTTT. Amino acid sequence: CASSLALAEIYTGELFF.

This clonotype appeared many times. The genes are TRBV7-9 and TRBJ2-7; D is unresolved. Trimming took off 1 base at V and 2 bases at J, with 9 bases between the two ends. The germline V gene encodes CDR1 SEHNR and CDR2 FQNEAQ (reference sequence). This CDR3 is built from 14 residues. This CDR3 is CASSLDQITYEQYF. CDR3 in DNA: TGTGCCAGCAGCTTAGACCAGATTACCTACGAGCAGTACTTC.

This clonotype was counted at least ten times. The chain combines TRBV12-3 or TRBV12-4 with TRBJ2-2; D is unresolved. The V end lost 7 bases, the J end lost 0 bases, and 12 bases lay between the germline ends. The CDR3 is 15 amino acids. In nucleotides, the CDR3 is TGTGCCAGCACCACCTGGGGTCCGAACACCGGGGAGCTGTTTTTT. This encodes CASTTWGPNTGELFF.

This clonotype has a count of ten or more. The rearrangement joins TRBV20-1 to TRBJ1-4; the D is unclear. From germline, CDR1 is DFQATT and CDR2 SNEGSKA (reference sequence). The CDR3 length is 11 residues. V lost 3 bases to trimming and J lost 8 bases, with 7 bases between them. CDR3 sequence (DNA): TGCAGTGCTAGGACCTTCGAAAAACTGTTTTTT. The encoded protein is CSARTFEKLFF.

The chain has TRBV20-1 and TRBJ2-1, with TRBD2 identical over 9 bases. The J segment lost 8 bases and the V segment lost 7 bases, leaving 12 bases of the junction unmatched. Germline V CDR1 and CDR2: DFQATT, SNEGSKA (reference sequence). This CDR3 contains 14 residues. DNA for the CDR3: TGCAGTGTTCAGGTGCCTAGCGGGATCGATGAGCAGTTCTTC. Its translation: CSVQVPSGIDEQFF.

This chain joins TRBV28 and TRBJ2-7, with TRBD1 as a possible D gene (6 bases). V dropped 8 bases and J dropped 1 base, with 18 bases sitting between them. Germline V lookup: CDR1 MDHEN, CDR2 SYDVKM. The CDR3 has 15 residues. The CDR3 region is CASGDPRGISYEQYF. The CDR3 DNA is TGTGCCAGCGGAGACCCCAGGGGAATATCCTACGAGCAGTACTTC.

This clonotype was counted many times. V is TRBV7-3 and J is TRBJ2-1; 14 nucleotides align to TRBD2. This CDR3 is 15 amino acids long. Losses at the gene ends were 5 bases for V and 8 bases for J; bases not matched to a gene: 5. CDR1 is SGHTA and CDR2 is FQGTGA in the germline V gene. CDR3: CASSLGLAGVDEQFF. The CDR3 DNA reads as TGTGCCAGCAGCCTGGGACTAGCGGGAGTGGATGAGCAGTTCTTC.

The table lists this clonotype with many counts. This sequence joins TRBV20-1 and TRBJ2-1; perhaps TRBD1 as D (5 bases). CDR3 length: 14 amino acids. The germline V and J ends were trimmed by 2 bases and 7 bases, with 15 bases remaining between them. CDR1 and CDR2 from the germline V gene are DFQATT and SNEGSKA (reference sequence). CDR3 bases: TGCAGTGCTAGAAAGCCTAGGGGCCTGAATGAGCAGTTCTTC. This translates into CSARKPRGLNEQFF.

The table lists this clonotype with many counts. The CDR3 is CASSPRVAGGPGNEQFF. In nucleotides, the CDR3 is TGTGCCAGCAGTCCTAGAGTAGCGGGAGGGCCTGGCAATGAGCAGTTCTTC. This chain connects TRBV27 to TRBJ2-1; 11 bases align to TRBD2. Germline V gene sequence: CDR1 MNHEY, CDR2 SMNVEV (reference sequence). The trim removed 5 bases at V and 6 bases at J, leaving 12 bases unmatched. The CDR3 spans 17 residues.

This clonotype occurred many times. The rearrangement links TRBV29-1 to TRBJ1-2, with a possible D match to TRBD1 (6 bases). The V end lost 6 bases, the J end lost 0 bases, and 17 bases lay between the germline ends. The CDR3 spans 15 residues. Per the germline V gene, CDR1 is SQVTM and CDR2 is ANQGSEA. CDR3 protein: CSVTTNRAANYGYTF. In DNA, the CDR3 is TGCAGCGTGACCACCAACAGGGCGGCTAACTATGGCTACACCTTC.